A single sample is the source of the 2 T cell receptor beta chains below, sequenced in a study of blood T cell repertoires in COVID-19. Assay: immunoSEQ multiplex PCR; the TCRdb copy retains only in-frame clones and omits some. The sample lists more than 150,000 clones, approximately 90% occurring once. Sequenced: peripheral blood. The receptor set was obtained from a woman aged 65 to 85 with COVID-19, enrolled during active disease.

This clone has only a few counts. This chain uses TRBV19 with TRBJ1-4, with unresolved D. The length of the CDR3 is 14 residues. CDR1 and CDR2 from the germline V gene are LNHDA and SQIVND (reference sequence). The V and J ends lost 2 bases and 4 bases respectively, with 8 bases between them. CDR3 sequence reads: CASSINGLNEKLFF. CDR3 nucleotide sequence: TGTGCCAGTAGTATAAACGGACTTAATGAAAAACTGTTTTTT.

CDR3 amino acids: CASSRESYPFNEQFF. CDR3 DNA sequence: TGTGCCAGCAGCCGGGAGTCCTATCCCTTCAATGAGCAGTTCTTC. This chain joins TRBV6-5 and TRBJ2-1; D might be TRBD2 (6 bases). Trimming pared 6 bases from V and 6 bases from J, leaving 18 bases between. The germline V gene has CDR1 MNHEY and CDR2 SVGAGI. The CDR3 runs to 15 residues.